This TCR beta chain derives from a study of blood T cell repertoires in COVID-19. Study details: The study drew acute and convalescent COVID-19 samples from the United States, Italy and Spain. In each case, the material was cDNA or gDNA derived from T cells, B-cell-depleted T cells, or PBMCs.

The V gene end was trimmed by 3 bases and the J gene end by 7 bases; junction bases not matched to a gene: 10. This CDR3 has 16 amino acids. From germline, CDR1 is LGHDT and CDR2 YNNKEL (reference sequence). As processed by the authors: Estimated nucleated cell counts came from reference gene primer amplification. Only in-frame clones appear in the TCRdb table, and some are missing; sequencing was by immunoSEQ multiplex PCR. V, J and clone size were drawn from that table, and D and trimming were deduced from the DNA. The repertoire holds roughly 300,000 clones, with around 86% as singletons. This clone was found many times.

The sample was peripheral blood. The chain couples TRBV3-1 (or the pseudogene TRBV3-2) to TRBJ2-2, with 8 nucleotides matching TRBD1. This receptor was taken from a woman aged 45 to 65 with acute or convalescent COVID-19. The CDR3 reads CASSQWDRITNGELFF. The CDR3 nucleotides are TGTGCCAGCAGCCAGTGGGACAGGATAACTAACGGGGAGCTGTTTTTT.